The following is a T cell receptor beta chain sequence with its context. Antigen specificity is unknown. The CDR3 has 14 amino acids. The germline V gene has CDR1 DFQATT and CDR2 SNEGSKA (reference sequence). V lost 3 bases and J lost 6; bases outside the gene matches: 5. This specimen belongs to a study of T cells in tumors after PD-1 blockade. Study-wide context: No patient had prior checkpoint blockade, systemic immunosuppression, or radiotherapy within 4 weeks.

Findings and limits, study-wide: About 41% of tumor TCR clonotypes were also found in blood.

Measured with immunoSEQ multiplex PCR; TCRdb has only the in-frame clones, and not every one. Of 55,000 to 65,000 clones listed, 80% are singletons. Tumor or blood genomic DNA was sequenced, with inputs of roughly 550 ng to 6,500 ng. This sequence originates from a human donor with basal cell carcinoma. Sequenced here: PBMCs, sampled before anti-PD-1 treatment. This chain uses TRBV20-1 with TRBJ1-6; 7 nucleotides line up with TRBD1. CDR3 sequence reads: CSASPTGSNSPLHF. The CDR3 DNA reads as TGCAGTGCTAGTCCGACAGGGTCTAATTCACCCCTCCACTTT.